Listed here is a single TCR beta chain. Treatment reported: preoperative locoregional IRX-2 cytokine immunotherapy. This phase Ib study tested locoregional IRX-2 cytokine immunotherapy given before surgery. The sample is drawn from a study of preoperative IRX-2 immunotherapy in early breast cancer. Trimming left V 1 base short and J 7 bases short, with 8 bases between. The CDR3 consists of 12 residues. Germline values: CDR1 SGHRS, CDR2 YFSETQ. Clones were sequenced by immunoSEQ multiplex PCR, and TCRdb holds only the in-frame ones, with some missing. The sample has about 34,000 clones; around 96% are singletons.

The sequence was obtained from a human donor with breast cancer. Sampling was conducted from a patient treated with IRX-2 immunotherapy. This chain uses TRBV5-1 with TRBJ1-1; no definite D call. Here the CDR3 DNA reads TGCGCCAGCAGCTTGACTGGGGTTGAAGCTTTCTTT. As protein: CASSLTGVEAFF.